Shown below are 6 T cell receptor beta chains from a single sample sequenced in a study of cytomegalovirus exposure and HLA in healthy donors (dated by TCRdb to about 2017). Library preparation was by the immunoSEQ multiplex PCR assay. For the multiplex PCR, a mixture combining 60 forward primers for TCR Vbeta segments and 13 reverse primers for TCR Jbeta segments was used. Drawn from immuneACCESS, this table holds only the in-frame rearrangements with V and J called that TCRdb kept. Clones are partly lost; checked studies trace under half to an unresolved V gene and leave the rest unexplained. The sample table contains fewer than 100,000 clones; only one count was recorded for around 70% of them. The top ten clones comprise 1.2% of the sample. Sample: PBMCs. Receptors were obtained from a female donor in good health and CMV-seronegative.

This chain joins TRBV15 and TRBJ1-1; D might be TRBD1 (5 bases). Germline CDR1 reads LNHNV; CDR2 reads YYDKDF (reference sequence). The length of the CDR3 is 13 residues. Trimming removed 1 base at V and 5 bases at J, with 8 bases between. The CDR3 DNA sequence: TGTGCCACCAGCAGAGGGGGGGGTACTGAAGCTTTCTTT. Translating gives CATSRGGGTEAFF. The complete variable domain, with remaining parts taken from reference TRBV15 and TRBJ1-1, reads DAMVIQNPRYQVTQFGKPVTLSCSQTLNHNVMYWYQQKSSQAPKLLFHYYDKDFNNEADTPDNFQSRRPNTSFCFLDIRSPGLGDTAMYLCATSRGGGTEAFFGQGTRLTVV.

CDR3 amino acids: CARSPGQGDTEAFF. CDR3 nucleotides: TGTGCCAGAAGCCCCGGACAGGGGGACACTGAAGCTTTCTTT. This rearrangement joins TRBV5-3 to TRBJ1-1; 10 bases match TRBD1. TRBV5-3 is an ORF for which the function is uncertain. Trimming removed 4 bases from V and 3 bases from J; junction bases left unmatched: 3. The CDR3 runs 14 residues.

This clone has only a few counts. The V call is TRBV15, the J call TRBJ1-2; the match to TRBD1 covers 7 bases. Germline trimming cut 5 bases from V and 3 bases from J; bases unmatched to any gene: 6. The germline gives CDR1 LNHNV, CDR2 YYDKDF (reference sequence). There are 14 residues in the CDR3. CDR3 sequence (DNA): TGTGCCACCAGCCCCCGGACAGGTTACTATGGCTACACCTTC. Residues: CATSPRTGYYGYTF.

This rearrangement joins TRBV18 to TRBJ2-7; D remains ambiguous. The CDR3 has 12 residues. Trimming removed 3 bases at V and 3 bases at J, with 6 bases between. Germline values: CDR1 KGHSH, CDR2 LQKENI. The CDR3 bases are TGTGCCAGCTCACCTCCCGGCTACGAGCAGTACTTC. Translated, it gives CASSPPGYEQYF.

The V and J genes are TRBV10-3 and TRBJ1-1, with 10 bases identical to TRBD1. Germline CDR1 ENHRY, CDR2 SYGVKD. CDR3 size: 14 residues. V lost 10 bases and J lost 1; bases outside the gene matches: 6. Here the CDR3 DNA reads TGTGCCACTGGACAGGGGGGAACGAACACTGAAGCTTTCTTT. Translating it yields CATGQGGTNTEAFF.

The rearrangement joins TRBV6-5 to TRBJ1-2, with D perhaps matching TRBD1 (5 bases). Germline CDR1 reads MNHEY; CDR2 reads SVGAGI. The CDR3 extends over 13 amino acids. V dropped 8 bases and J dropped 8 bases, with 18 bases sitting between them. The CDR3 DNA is TGTGCCAGCCAAGGAGGGGATAGTTTAGGCTACACCTTC. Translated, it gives CASQGGDSLGYTF.